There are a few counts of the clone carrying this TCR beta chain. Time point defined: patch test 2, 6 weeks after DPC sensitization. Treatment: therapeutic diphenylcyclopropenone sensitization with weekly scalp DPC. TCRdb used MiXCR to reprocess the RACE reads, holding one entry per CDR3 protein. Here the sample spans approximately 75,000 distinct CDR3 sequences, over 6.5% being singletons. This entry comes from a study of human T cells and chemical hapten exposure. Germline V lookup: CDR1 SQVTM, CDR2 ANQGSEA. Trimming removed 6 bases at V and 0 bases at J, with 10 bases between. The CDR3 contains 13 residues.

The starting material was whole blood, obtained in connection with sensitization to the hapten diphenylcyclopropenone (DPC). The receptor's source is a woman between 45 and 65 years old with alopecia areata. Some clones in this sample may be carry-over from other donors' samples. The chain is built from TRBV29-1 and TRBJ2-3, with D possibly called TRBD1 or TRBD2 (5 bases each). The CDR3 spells CSVWGKSTDTQYF. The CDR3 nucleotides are TGCAGCGTGTGGGGGAAGAGCACAGATACGCAGTATTTT.